The 22 T cell receptor beta chains given below trace back to one sample, sequenced in a study of cytotoxic CD8 clonotypes in ibrutinib-treated CLL. Assay used: immunoSEQ multiplex PCR; TCRdb lists only in-frame clones, some missing. The sample lists about 270,000 clones, around 76% occurring once. Sequenced here: PBMCs, sampled at disease progression, from a patient treated with ibrutinib. These receptor sequences come from a human donor with chronic lymphocytic leukemia.

This chain joins TRBV13 and TRBJ2-1; 10 bases align to TRBD2. With V trimmed by 4 bases and J by 4 bases, 7 bases remained unmatched. The CDR3 spans 16 residues. Germline V gene data show CDR1 as PRHDT and CDR2 as FYEKMQ (reference sequence). In DNA form, the CDR3 reads TGTGCCAGCAGCTGGGGACTAGCGTTTGGGTACAATGAGCAGTTCTTC. Translating it yields CASSWGLAFGYNEQFF.

The gene calls are TRBV19 and TRBJ1-5; D is undetermined. CDR1 is LNHDA and CDR2 is SQIVND in the germline V gene (reference sequence). The CDR3 has 15 amino acids. V was shortened by 4 bases and J by 4 bases, with 14 bases between the two germline ends. The CDR3 spells CASSRAGFGNQPQHF. The CDR3 DNA is TGTGCCAGTAGTAGGGCAGGCTTTGGGAATCAGCCCCAGCATTTT.

In DNA, the CDR3 is TGTGCCAGCAGTCGATGGACAGGGTCAGAGACCCAGTACTTC. This gives the protein CASSRWTGSETQYF. The J gene is TRBJ2-5, the V gene TRBV27; 8 bases fit TRBD1. The V gene's germline CDR1 is MNHEY and CDR2 SMNVEV (reference sequence). The CDR3 covers 14 residues. V shed 5 bases and J 4 bases; nucleotides not matched to a gene: 6.

This clone has only a few counts. The J gene is TRBJ1-2, the V gene TRBV5-6; D remains unclear. Trimming cost V 1 base and J 1 base, with 11 bases left between them. The V gene's germline CDR1 is SGHDT and CDR2 YYEEEE. This CDR3 comprises 15 residues. CDR3 protein: CASSLRRALNYGYTF. The CDR3 nucleotides read TGTGCCAGCAGCTTGCGGAGGGCCCTTAACTATGGCTACACCTTC.

V gene TRBV7-2 combines with J gene TRBJ1-4, with D perhaps matching TRBD1 (6 bases). The CDR3 loop spans 15 amino acids. Trimming took 6 bases from V and 6 from J, leaving 17 bases between them. CDR1 is SGHTA and CDR2 is FQGNSA in the germline V gene. The CDR3 sequence is CASSSGATGYEKLFF. The CDR3 nucleotides are TGTGCCAGCAGTTCGGGGGCCACAGGGTATGAAAAACTGTTTTTT.

This clone has only a few counts. In nucleotides, the CDR3 is TGTGCCAGCAGCGCTCAGGGAAACAATCAGCCCCAGCATTTT. Encoded protein: CASSAQGNNQPQHF. The chain is built from TRBV9 and TRBJ1-5; D perhaps matches TRBD1 (5 bases). The CDR3 sequence is 14 residues long. The germline V gene has CDR1 SGDLS and CDR2 YYNGEE. V was pared by 3 bases and J by 3 bases, with 10 bases between.

This clone occurred a few times. V and J are TRBV27 and TRBJ1-5; a weak D match, TRBD1 (5 bases). In germline, CDR1 is MNHEY, CDR2 SMNVEV (reference sequence). Trimming pared 3 bases from V and 3 bases from J, leaving 9 bases between. The CDR3 covers 14 residues. This CDR3 is CASSFRGNNQPQHF. The CDR3 nucleotides read TGTGCCAGCAGTTTTCGGGGGAACAATCAGCCCCAGCATTTT.

The chain uses TRBV7-6 and TRBJ1-3; 8 bases line up with TRBD1. The germline V gene has CDR1 SGHVS and CDR2 FNYEAQ. V gave up 5 bases and J gave up 2 bases; unmatched junction bases: 5. CDR3 length: 15 amino acids. CDR3 loop: CASSLGTGPGNTIYF. The CDR3 bases are TGTGCCAGCAGCCTAGGGACAGGTCCTGGAAACACCATATATTTT.

The V and J genes are TRBV5-1 and TRBJ2-5, with D perhaps TRBD1 (5 bases). This CDR3 region has 13 residues. V was pared by 4 bases and J by 6 bases, with 13 bases between. Germline CDR1 reads SGHRS; CDR2 reads YFSETQ. CDR3 nucleotide sequence: TGCGCCAGCAGCCTTTCAGGGTTACAGACCCAGTACTTC. It codes for CASSLSGLQTQYF. The whole variable domain, filled in from reference TRBV5-1 and TRBJ2-5, reads KAGVTQTPRYLIKTRGQQVTLSCSPISGHRSVSWYQQTPGQGLQFLFEYFSETQRNKGNFPGRFSGRQFSNSRSEMNVSTLELGDSALYLCASSLSGLQTQYFGPGTRLLVL.

This chain joins TRBV27 and TRBJ2-6; D is unclear. Germline V gene data show CDR1 as MNHEY and CDR2 as SMNVEV (reference sequence). The CDR3 spans 15 residues. The V end was cut by 4 bases, the J end by 4 bases, with 11 bases between. CDR3 sequence: CASSSLPAGANVLTF. The CDR3 DNA sequence: TGTGCCAGCAGTTCACTCCCGGCCGGGGCCAACGTCCTGACTTTC.

The chain joins TRBV25-1 to TRBJ2-5, with TRBD1 as a possible D gene (5 bases). This CDR3 contains 17 residues. Trimming pared 1 base from V and 0 bases from J, leaving 15 bases between. The V gene's germline CDR1 is MGHDK and CDR2 SYGVNS. The DNA for the CDR3 is TGTGCCAGCAGTGAATTTGGGGCGACGGCGGACCAAGAGACCCAGTACTTC. Translated, it gives CASSEFGATADQETQYF.

V usage is TRBV7-6 and J usage is TRBJ1-3; 9 positions match TRBD1. Germline CDR1 and CDR2: SGHVS and FNYEAQ. The CDR3 spans 16 residues. V lost 5 bases and J lost 0; bases outside the gene matches: 5. The CDR3 is CASSGGQGRSGNTIYF. In nucleotides, the CDR3 is TGTGCCAGCAGCGGGGGACAGGGCCGCTCTGGAAACACCATATATTTT.

The chain is built from TRBV7-2 and TRBJ2-7; 9 positions agree with TRBD2. The germline gives CDR1 SGHTA, CDR2 FQGNSA. V gave up 3 bases and J gave up 0 bases; unmatched junction bases: 9. The CDR3 extends over 17 amino acids. The CDR3 region is CASSLAAGGVPSYEQYF. The CDR3 DNA follows: TGTGCCAGCAGCTTGGCAGCGGGAGGAGTCCCCTCCTACGAGCAGTACTTC.

The chain joins TRBV5-1 to TRBJ2-5; D possibly corresponds to TRBD2 (5 bases). This CDR3 has 14 amino acids. CDR1 is SGHRS, CDR2 YFSETQ, per germline. Trimming shortened V by 6 bases and J by 1 base, and 13 bases separated the two germline ends. The CDR3 DNA follows: TGCGCCAGCAAGCTTGGACTGCTCCAAGAGACCCAGTACTTC. This translates into CASKLGLLQETQYF.

The chain carries TRBV2 and TRBJ1-1; D remains unclear. The CDR3 has 15 residues. Germline assignment: CDR1 SNHLY and CDR2 FYNNEI. V gave up 1 base and J gave up 0 bases, with 9 bases separating them. The CDR3 sequence: CASSEVQILNTEAFF. The CDR3 DNA follows: TGTGCCAGCAGTGAAGTTCAGATCCTGAACACTGAAGCTTTCTTT.

This chain uses TRBV2 with TRBJ2-3; D is unresolved. The CDR3 loop spans 13 amino acids. Germline V CDR1 and CDR2: SNHLY, FYNNEI. The V end lost 7 bases, the J end lost 5 bases, and 13 bases lay between the germline ends. This chain's CDR3 is CASMSWLGDTQYF. CDR3 DNA sequence: TGTGCCAGCATGAGCTGGCTAGGAGATACGCAGTATTTT.

The genes are TRBV6-5 and TRBJ2-3; D not resolved. The V gene lost 2 bases and the J gene lost 6 bases, with 3 bases spanning the gap. This CDR3 contains 11 residues. Germline CDR1 is MNHEY and CDR2 is SVGAGI. CDR3 loop: CASSYGDTQYF. The CDR3 DNA follows: TGTGCCAGCAGTTACGGGGATACGCAGTATTTT.

CDR3 sequence reads: CSVKSSGGTTGELFF. Here the CDR3 DNA reads TGCAGCGTTAAGTCTAGCGGGGGAACCACCGGGGAGCTGTTTTTT. This chain joins TRBV29-1 and TRBJ2-2; TRBD2 matches at 10 bases. This CDR3 contains 15 residues. V gave up 5 bases and J gave up 4 bases; unmatched junction bases: 7. Germline lookup yields CDR1 SQVTM and CDR2 ANQGSEA.

This clone was counted a few times. The gene calls are TRBV29-1 and TRBJ2-2; 8 bases are a match to TRBD2. J lost 1 base, V lost 4 bases, and 8 bases had no gene match. Germline V gene sequence: CDR1 SQVTM, CDR2 ANQGSEA. The CDR3 length is 16 residues. The CDR3 bases are TGCAGCGTTGCCCAGCGGGGGCCAGGGAACACCGGGGAGCTGTTTTTT. Translating gives CSVAQRGPGNTGELFF.

This clone is a singleton in its sample. In nucleotides, the CDR3 is TGTGCCAGCAGTGAAATGGACTACGAGCAGTACTTC. It yields the protein CASSEMDYEQYF. The chain joins TRBV6-1 to TRBJ2-7; D not certain. Germline values: CDR1 MNHNS, CDR2 SASEGT. The CDR3 consists of 12 residues. The V end was cut by 2 bases, the J end by 3 bases, with 5 bases between.

The V and J genes are TRBV5-4 and TRBJ2-1; 8 bases are shared with TRBD2. In germline, CDR1 is SGHNT, CDR2 YYREEE (reference sequence). Losses at the gene ends were 5 bases for V and 1 base for J; bases not matched to a gene: 5. This CDR3 has 15 residues. The CDR3 DNA reads as TGTGCCAGCAGAATGGCTAGCGGGTCCTACAATGAGCAGTTCTTC. Its protein product is CASRMASGSYNEQFF.

This chain links TRBV28 with TRBJ2-1, with 14 nucleotides matching TRBD2. Germline loops: CDR1 MDHEN, CDR2 SYDVKM. The CDR3 contains 18 residues. The trim removed 8 bases at V and 10 bases at J, leaving 19 bases unmatched. CDR3 residues: CASHGGTSGSLLTKEQFF. The CDR3 nucleotides read TGTGCCAGCCATGGCGGGACTAGCGGGAGTTTGTTGACCAAGGAGCAGTTCTTC.